The rows below give T cell receptor beta chains drawn from one sample of a study of T-cell memory formation after mild COVID-19. Using its own MiXCR run on the 5' RACE reads, TCRdb lists one record per CDR3 protein. The sample contains about 320,000 distinct CDR3 sequences, 13% to 15% of which appear only once. Input material: PBMCs or a T cell subset sorted from them (not recorded which). These receptors were taken from a man aged 18 to 30 who had mild COVID-19 (a few samples of this study predate the infection). Cell type and time point are not known. CDR3s include the opening cysteine and the closing phenylalanine or tryptophan. A D gene is named only where the DNA matches it firmly. The size field is filled for only some rows; it gives once, few, many or a size class.

D gene: .
J gene: TRBJ2-3
V gene: TRBV6-2/TRBV6-3
clone size: few
CDR3 length: 15
CDR3 DNA: TGTGCCACCCGTTCGGTCGGACTCCACACAGATACGCAGTATTTT
CDR3 protein: CATRSVGLHTDTQYF

D gene: .
J gene: TRBJ2-3
V gene: TRBV24-1
clone size: .
CDR3 length: 16
CDR3 DNA: TGTGCCACCAGTGATTCCCGGGGGGCCGGTACAGATACGCAGTATTTT
CDR3 protein: CATSDSRGAGTDTQYF

D gene: .
J gene: TRBJ2-2
V gene: TRBV5-1
clone size: .
CDR3 length: 17
CDR3 DNA: TGCGCCAGCACCTCAGGGGGAACTAGCCTGAACACCGGGGAGCTGTTTTTT
CDR3 protein: CASTSGGTSLNTGELFF

D gene: .
J gene: TRBJ1-5
V gene: TRBV7-9
clone size: few
CDR3 length: 13
CDR3 DNA: TGTGCCAGCAGCGATTCCTTTGGTCAGCCCCAGCATTTT
CDR3 protein: CASSDSFGQPQHF

D gene: TRBD1
J gene: TRBJ1-1
V gene: TRBV7-8
clone size: .
CDR3 length: 15
CDR3 DNA: TGTGCCAGCAGCTTTCTGACAGGGGGATTCACTGAAGCTTTCTTT
CDR3 protein: CASSFLTGGFTEAFF

D gene: .
J gene: TRBJ2-7
V gene: TRBV7-2
clone size: .
CDR3 length: 14
CDR3 DNA: TGTGCCAGCAGCTTATGGGCGGGGACCTACGAGCAGTACTTC
CDR3 protein: CASSLWAGTYEQYF

D gene: .
J gene: TRBJ2-5
V gene: TRBV2
clone size: .
CDR3 length: 10
CDR3 DNA: TGTGCCAGCAGTGACAGGACCCAGTACTTC
CDR3 protein: CASSDRTQYF

D gene: .
J gene: TRBJ2-1
V gene: TRBV12-3/TRBV12-4
clone size: few
CDR3 length: 15
CDR3 DNA: TGTGCCAGCAGTTCACCTAGAGACGCCGACAATGAGCAGTTCTTC
CDR3 protein: CASSSPRDADNEQFF

D gene: TRBD1
J gene: TRBJ1-2
V gene: TRBV29-1
clone size: .
CDR3 length: 13
CDR3 DNA: TGCAGCGTTGGACAGGGGACCAACTATGGCTACACCTTC
CDR3 protein: CSVGQGTNYGYTF

D gene: TRBD1
J gene: TRBJ1-6
V gene: TRBV28
clone size: many
CDR3 length: 13
CDR3 DNA: TGTGCCACCAGGGGGAATGGTAATTCACCCCTCCACTTT
CDR3 protein: CATRGNGNSPLHF

D gene: TRBD2
J gene: TRBJ2-1
V gene: TRBV11-2
clone size: .
CDR3 length: 17
CDR3 DNA: TGTGCCAGCAGCTTAATGAGGCTAGCGGGGGGCTGGGATGAGCAGTTCTTC
CDR3 protein: CASSLMRLAGGWDEQFF

D gene: TRBD2
J gene: TRBJ2-7
V gene: TRBV5-1
clone size: few
CDR3 length: 15
CDR3 DNA: TGCGCCAGCAGCTTGCAGCGGGGGACCTCCTACGAGCAGTACTTC
CDR3 protein: CASSLQRGTSYEQYF

D gene: TRBD1
J gene: TRBJ2-7
V gene: TRBV6-6
clone size: .
CDR3 length: 14
CDR3 DNA: TGTGCCAGCAGGCCGAGACAGGGGATCAACGAGCAGTACTTC
CDR3 protein: CASRPRQGINEQYF

D gene: .
J gene: TRBJ2-1
V gene: TRBV11-2
clone size: .
CDR3 length: 15
CDR3 DNA: TGTGCCAGCAGCTTGGGGCTCCCGGTTTTGAATGAGCAGTTCTTC
CDR3 protein: CASSLGLPVLNEQFF

D gene: .
J gene: TRBJ2-1
V gene: TRBV28
clone size: few
CDR3 length: 19
CDR3 DNA: TGTGCCAGCAGCTCCCTGAGGACCGGGGGCTATGACTCCTACAATGAGCAGTTCTTC
CDR3 protein: CASSSLRTGGYDSYNEQFF

D gene: .
J gene: TRBJ1-1
V gene: TRBV6-6
clone size: .
CDR3 length: 14
CDR3 DNA: TGTGCCAGCATTCTTGACAGCCCGGGCACTGAAGCTTTCTTT
CDR3 protein: CASILDSPGTEAFF

D gene: TRBD1
J gene: TRBJ2-5
V gene: TRBV3-1
clone size: .
CDR3 length: 17
CDR3 DNA: TGTGCCAGCAGCCAACCTCCGGGACAGATGTACCAAGAGACCCAGTACTTC
CDR3 protein: CASSQPPGQMYQETQYF

D gene: .
J gene: TRBJ2-2
V gene: TRBV12-5
clone size: .
CDR3 length: 12
CDR3 DNA: TGTGCTGTCCCTACTATTTTTGGGGAGCTGTTTTTT
CDR3 protein: CAVPTIFGELFF

D gene: TRBD2
J gene: TRBJ2-1
V gene: TRBV7-6
clone size: .
CDR3 length: 17
CDR3 DNA: TGTGCCAGCAGCCGAAGGGGGGGGACTAGCGTCGTTGATGAGCAGTTCTTC
CDR3 protein: CASSRRGGTSVVDEQFF

D gene: TRBD1
J gene: TRBJ1-2
V gene: TRBV6-1
clone size: .
CDR3 length: 14
CDR3 DNA: TGTGCCAGCAGTGTTTCTCCAGGGGGAAGCGGCTACACCTTC
CDR3 protein: CASSVSPGGSGYTF

D gene: .
J gene: TRBJ1-6
V gene: TRBV28
clone size: .
CDR3 length: 16
CDR3 DNA: TGTGCCAGCGGAACTACAGGGTTCTCCTATAATTCACCCCTCCACTTT
CDR3 protein: CASGTTGFSYNSPLHF

D gene: .
J gene: TRBJ1-2
V gene: TRBV12-3/TRBV12-4
clone size: many
CDR3 length: 13
CDR3 DNA: TGTGCCAGCAGATCTTTGGGCTTGGGTGGCTACACCTTC
CDR3 protein: CASRSLGLGGYTF

D gene: TRBD1
J gene: TRBJ1-5
V gene: TRBV3-1
clone size: .
CDR3 length: 15
CDR3 DNA: TGTGCCAGCAGCCAAGATACAGGGGCGAATCAGCCCCAGCATTTT
CDR3 protein: CASSQDTGANQPQHF

D gene: .
J gene: TRBJ1-1
V gene: TRBV5-1
clone size: many
CDR3 length: 14
CDR3 DNA: TGCGCCAGCAGCTTTGGGGCCCCGCTCACTGAAGCTTTCTTT
CDR3 protein: CASSFGAPLTEAFF

D gene: .
J gene: TRBJ2-1
V gene: TRBV6-2/TRBV6-3
clone size: few
CDR3 length: 14
CDR3 DNA: TGTGCCAGCAGTTACATCGACGACGTGGATGAGCAGTTCTTC
CDR3 protein: CASSYIDDVDEQFF

D gene: TRBD1
J gene: TRBJ2-1
V gene: TRBV7-3
clone size: few
CDR3 length: 14
CDR3 DNA: TGTGCCAGCAGCTTAGGGACAGACTACAATGAGCAGTTCTTC
CDR3 protein: CASSLGTDYNEQFF

D gene: TRBD2
J gene: TRBJ2-7
V gene: TRBV6-5
clone size: few
CDR3 length: 15
CDR3 DNA: TGTGCCAGCACCTTACGCGGGGCGGGGGGGAAGGAGCAGTACTTC
CDR3 protein: CASTLRGAGGKEQYF

D gene: TRBD1
J gene: TRBJ1-1
V gene: TRBV7-2
clone size: .
CDR3 length: 13
CDR3 DNA: TGTGCCAGCAGAGGACAGGGGGGGACTGAAGCTTTCTTT
CDR3 protein: CASRGQGGTEAFF

D gene: .
J gene: TRBJ2-2
V gene: TRBV18
clone size: .
CDR3 length: 14
CDR3 DNA: TGTGCCAGCTCACCACCAGGAACGTCCGGGGAGCTGTTTTTT
CDR3 protein: CASSPPGTSGELFF